In this sample, the clone carrying this T cell receptor (beta chain) turned up once. This CDR3 region has 15 residues. Germline CDR1 reads KGHSY; CDR2 reads FQNENV. V was pared by 4 bases and J by 3 bases, with 15 bases between. This sample stems from a study of technical replicates of blood from a handful of donors. The repertoire was sequenced with immunoSEQ multiplex PCR; TCRdb's copy has only in-frame clones and lacks some. The sample records some 77,000 clones, about nine tenths being singletons. The chain is built from TRBV16 and TRBJ1-1, with D possibly being TRBD1 (5 bases). The sequencing input was T cells isolated from PBMCs. This TCR was sampled from a human donor in good health. The CDR3 is CASSRTEGLDTEAFF. The CDR3 coding sequence is TGTGCCAGCAGCCGTACGGAGGGACTGGACACTGAAGCTTTCTTT.